This paragraph covers one T cell receptor (beta chain) sequence. The antigen remains undetermined. This sample was included in a study of CXCR3-negative and CXCR3-positive naive CD8 T cells. Study results and limitations: A higher hydrophobicity marked the TRB CDR3s of CXCR3-positive naive cells versus CXCR3-negative naive cells. Sequencing showed both naive subsets with comparably high diversity, and memory CD8+ cells much lower. Naive CXCR3-negative cells resembled naive CXCR3-positive cells in TRBV-TRBJ usage; memory cells differed.

At approximately 300,000 cells each, triplicate sorts were carried out for each CD8+ T cell subset. CD45RO-CCR7+CD27+CD95- marked naive CD8+ T cells. Libraries of TRB cDNA were made by 5' RACE and carried UMIs. Each CDR3 protein gets one entry in TCRdb, which reprocessed the 5' RACE reads and gives no DNA. This listing includes around 65,000 distinct CDR3 sequences. The receptor's source is a human donor in good health. Some clones in this sample may be carry-over from other donors' samples. The sequencing input was naive CXCR3+ CD8+ T cells from blood. Noted subset: CD45RO-CCR7+CD27+CD95- naive CD8+ T cells expressing CXCR3 (TNR3+).

The chain's CDR3 is CSVAPLDRGAYEQYF. The J gene is TRBJ2-7, the V gene TRBV29-1; TCRdb's D call of TRBD1 is untestable without DNA. Germline lookup yields CDR1 SQVTM and CDR2 ANQGSEA. The CDR3 contains 15 residues.